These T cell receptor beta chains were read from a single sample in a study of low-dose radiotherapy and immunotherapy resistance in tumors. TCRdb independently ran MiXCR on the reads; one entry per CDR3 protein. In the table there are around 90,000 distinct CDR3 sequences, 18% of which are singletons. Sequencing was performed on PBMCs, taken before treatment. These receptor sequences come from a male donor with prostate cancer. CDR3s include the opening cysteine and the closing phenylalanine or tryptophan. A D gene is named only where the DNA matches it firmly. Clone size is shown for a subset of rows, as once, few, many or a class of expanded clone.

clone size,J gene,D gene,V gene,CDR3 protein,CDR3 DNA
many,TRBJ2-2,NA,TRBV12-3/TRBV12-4,CASSPTGPLTGELFF,TGTGCCAGCAGTCCGACAGGTCCCTTAACCGGGGAGCTGTTTTTT
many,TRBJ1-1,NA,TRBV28,CASSLGTRGTEAFF,TGTGCCAGCAGTTTAGGGACTCGGGGTACTGAAGCTTTCTTT
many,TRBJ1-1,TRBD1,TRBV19,CASTSTGFLYTEAFF,TGTGCCAGTACCTCGACAGGGTTCCTTTACACTGAAGCTTTCTTT
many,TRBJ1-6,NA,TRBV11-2,CASSLGGGKSPLHF,TGTGCCAGCAGCTTGGGAGGAGGGAAATCACCCCTCCACTTT
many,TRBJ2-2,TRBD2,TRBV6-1,CASSDTSGRTRRPGELFF,TGTGCCAGCAGTGACACTAGCGGGAGGACCCGCCGGCCCGGGGAGCTGTTTTTT
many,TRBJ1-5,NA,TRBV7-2,CASSSPGLAKPQHF,TGTGCCAGCAGCTCTCCGGGGCTTGCTAAGCCCCAGCATTTT
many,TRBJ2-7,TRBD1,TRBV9,CASSVGGQGAYEQYF,TGTGCCAGCAGCGTAGGCGGACAGGGGGCCTACGAGCAGTACTTC
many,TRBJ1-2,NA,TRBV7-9,CASSPYGGREEYGYTF,TGTGCCAGCAGCCCGTATGGGGGCCGAGAGGAGTATGGCTACACCTTC
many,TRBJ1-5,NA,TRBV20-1,CSARDRGAPAAQHF,TGCAGTGCTAGAGATCGGGGAGCTCCGGCAGCCCAGCATTTT
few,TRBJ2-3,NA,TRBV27,CASSSAPPQDTQYF,TGTGCCAGCAGTTCCGCTCCCCCGCAGGATACGCAGTATTTT
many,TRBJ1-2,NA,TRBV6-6,CASSTPGRNYGYTF,TGTGCCAGCAGTACCCCGGGCCGAAACTATGGCTACACCTTC
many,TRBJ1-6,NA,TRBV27,CASSLRELAPLHF,TGTGCCAGCAGTTTAAGAGAGCTTGCACCCCTCCACTTT
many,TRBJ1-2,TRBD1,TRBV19,CASSTGTGVSGYTF,TGTGCCAGTAGTACCGGGACAGGGGTTTCTGGCTACACCTTC
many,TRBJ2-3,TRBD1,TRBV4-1,CASSQTGGVATDTQYF,TGCGCCAGCAGCCAAACAGGGGGCGTAGCCACAGATACGCAGTATTTT
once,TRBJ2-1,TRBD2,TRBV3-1,CASSQDASGAYNEQFF,TGTGCCAGCAGCCAAGATGCCAGCGGGGCCTACAATGAGCAGTTCTTC
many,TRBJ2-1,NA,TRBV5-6,CASSQTGSYNEQFF,TGTGCCAGCAGTCAGACCGGGTCCTACAATGAGCAGTTCTTC
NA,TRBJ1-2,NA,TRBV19,CASSIWRDRSYGYTF,TGTGCCAGTAGTATTTGGAGGGATCGCTCCTATGGCTACACCTTC
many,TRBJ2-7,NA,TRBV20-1,CSASPRGPGYEQYF,TGCAGTGCTAGTCCGCGGGGGCCCGGGTACGAGCAGTACTTC
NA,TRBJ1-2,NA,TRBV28,CASSTLAATDYGYTF,TGTGCCAGCAGCACCCTCGCCGCAACCGACTATGGCTACACCTTC
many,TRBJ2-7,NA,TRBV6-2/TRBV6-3,CASTAHLSYEQYF,TGTGCCAGCACAGCTCACCTCTCCTACGAGCAGTACTTC
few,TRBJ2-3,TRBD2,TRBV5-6,CASSPKGLATDTQYF,TGTGCCAGCAGCCCGAAGGGACTAGCGACAGATACGCAGTATTTT
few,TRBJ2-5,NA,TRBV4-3,CASSQRQEQETQYF,TGCGCCAGCAGCCAGAGACAGGAGCAAGAGACCCAGTACTTC
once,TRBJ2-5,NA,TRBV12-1,CASSFAAGTSGGAEVQYF,NA
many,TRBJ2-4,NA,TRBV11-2,CASSPVGQKLAKNIQYF,TGTGCCAGCAGCCCGGTCGGCCAGAAACTAGCCAAAAACATTCAGTACTTC
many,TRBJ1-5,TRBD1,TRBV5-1,CASRLGTDNQPQHF,TGCGCCAGCAGGCTAGGGACAGATAATCAGCCCCAGCATTTT
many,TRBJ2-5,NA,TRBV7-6,CASSLFWTEETQYF,TGTGCCAGCAGCTTATTCTGGACAGAAGAGACCCAGTACTTC
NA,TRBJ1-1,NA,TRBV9,CASSVDQGRNTEAFF,TGTGCCAGCAGCGTAGACCAGGGAAGGAACACTGAAGCTTTCTTT
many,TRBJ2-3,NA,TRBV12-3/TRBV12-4,CASSFGRGTDTQYF,TGTGCCAGCAGTTTTGGTCGGGGAACAGATACGCAGTATTTT
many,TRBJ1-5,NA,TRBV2,CASSAAGINQPQHF,TGTGCCAGTAGTGCGGCGGGGATCAATCAGCCCCAGCATTTT